This entry is about one T cell receptor beta chain. This beta chain is an off-target read within a library intended for alpha chains, so its frequency means little. The data stem from a study of spatial heterogeneity in lung cancer. Across the whole study: Raw reads contained each unique TCR and UMI combination more than ten times on average.

Specified time point: sample taken at primary tumor resection. A total of some 70 untreated early-stage non-small cell lung cancer patients served as donors. Unsorted tumor, nontumor lung tissue or cryopreserved PBMC supplied the whole RNA. Every TCR cDNA molecule bore its own unique molecular identifier. One entry per CDR3 protein, called by TCRdb with MiXCR from the 5' RACE reads. The repertoire holds 620 or so distinct CDR3 sequences, 22% seen once, with approximately 16% in the top ten. CDR1 and CDR2 from the germline V gene are MDHEN and SYDVKM. The length of the CDR3 is 19 residues. J gave up 5 bases and V 5 bases, and 22 bases lay outside the gene matches.

The sequence was obtained from a male donor with early-stage non-small cell lung cancer. The chain carries TRBV28 and TRBJ2-5; TRBD1 matches 8 bases. The sequencing used normal lung tissue next to the tumor, collected at surgery. The CDR3 protein is CASSPSLGQGYSSWETQYF. The CDR3 DNA is TGTGCCAGCAGTCCTTCACTCGGACAGGGCTACTCCTCGTGGGAGACCCAGTACTTC.